Shown below are 14 T cell receptor beta chains from a single sample sequenced in a study of cytomegalovirus exposure and HLA in healthy donors. The primer mix had 60 Vbeta and 13 Jbeta primers. Sequencing was performed with immunoSEQ multiplex PCR; in TCRdb, only in-frame clones are kept and a portion is missing. The table lists fewer than 150,000 clones, less than 20% of them singletons. Input material: PBMCs. These receptors originate from a woman under 30 in good health and CMV-seronegative.

This clone was counted only a few times. V usage is TRBV4-1 and J usage is TRBJ2-4; D may be TRBD1 (6 bases). The CDR3 covers 13 residues. Trimming pared 3 bases from V and 7 bases from J, leaving 10 bases between. The germline gives CDR1 MGHRA, CDR2 YSYEKL. Written as DNA, the CDR3 is TGCGCCAGCAGCCATCCAGGGGAGAACATTCAGTACTTC. Protein: CASSHPGENIQYF.

This clone was picked up a small number of times. The CDR3 protein is CASAPGRTNYGYTF. The CDR3 nucleotides are TGTGCCAGCGCCCCCGGGAGAACTAACTATGGCTACACCTTC. The chain combines TRBV6-5 with TRBJ1-2; D unclear. The V end lost 8 bases, the J end lost 0 bases, and 13 bases lay between the germline ends. Per the germline V gene, CDR1 is MNHEY and CDR2 is SVGAGI. CDR3 length: 14 residues.

In this sample, this clone turned up once. The chain combines TRBV5-1 with TRBJ1-6, with 9 bases lining up with TRBD1. J gave up 9 bases and V 3 bases, and 7 bases lay outside the gene matches. The CDR3 extends over 15 amino acids. Germline CDR1 SGHRS, CDR2 YFSETQ. DNA of the CDR3: TGCGCCAGCAGCTCGGGGGGGACAGGGAGTTCACCCCTCCACTTT. Its protein is CASSSGGTGSSPLHF. Together with reference TRBV5-1 and TRBJ1-6, the CDR3 gives the full variable domain: KAGVTQTPRYLIKTRGQQVTLSCSPISGHRSVSWYQQTPGQGLQFLFEYFSETQRNKGNFPGRFSGRQFSNSRSEMNVSTLELGDSALYLCASSSGGTGSSPLHFGNGTRLTVT.

This clone was seen a few times. As DNA, the CDR3 is TGTGCCAGCAGTCCCTACAGGGGGCCCCAGCCCCAGCATTTT. Its protein product is CASSPYRGPQPQHF. This chain links TRBV6-5 with TRBJ1-5; 9 nucleotides agree with TRBD1. V lost 5 bases and J lost 7; bases outside the gene matches: 6. The CDR3 contains 14 residues. The germline V gene encodes CDR1 MNHEY and CDR2 SVGAGI.

The chain combines TRBV9 with TRBJ2-2; no clear D. The CDR3 consists of 14 residues. Trimming cost V 0 bases and J 4 bases, with 7 bases left between them. CDR1 is SGDLS and CDR2 is YYNGEE in the germline V gene. The CDR3 loop is CASSVVTSTGELFF. In DNA, the CDR3 is TGTGCCAGCAGCGTAGTAACCAGCACCGGGGAGCTGTTTTTT. The full variable domain, completed using reference TRBV9 and TRBJ2-2, is DSGVTQTPKHLITATGQRVTLRCSPRSGDLSVYWYQQSLDQGLQFLIQYYNGEERAKGNILERFSAQQFPDLHSELNLSSLELGDSALYFCASSVVTSTGELFFGEGSRLTVL.

V and J are TRBV20-1 and TRBJ1-2; D is possibly TRBD1 (5 bases). Germline V gives CDR1 DFQATT, CDR2 SNEGSKA (reference sequence). The CDR3 totals 11 residues. V was shortened by 6 bases and J by 5 bases, with 10 bases between the two germline ends. Here the CDR3 DNA reads TGCAGTGCGTGGACATCTTATGGCTACACCTTC. Amino acid sequence: CSAWTSYGYTF.

This chain uses TRBV5-4 with TRBJ2-7; 8 bases are a match to TRBD1. J lost 5 bases, V lost 3 bases, and 7 bases had no gene match. Germline loops: CDR1 SGHNT, CDR2 YYREEE (reference sequence). There are 14 residues in the CDR3. The CDR3 protein is CASSYDRGINEQYF. The CDR3 nucleotides are TGTGCCAGCAGCTACGACAGGGGAATCAACGAGCAGTACTTC.

This clone came up a few times. V usage is TRBV27 and J usage is TRBJ2-7; 10 positions match TRBD2. Germline CDR1 is MNHEY and CDR2 is SMNVEV (reference sequence). The CDR3 has 18 amino acids. The ends lost 3 bases at V and 2 bases at J; junction bases unmatched: 13. CDR3 coding DNA: TGTGCCAGCAGTTTCCTGCACGTATCTAGCGGGAGTGCCTACGAGCAGTACTTC. It codes for CASSFLHVSSGSAYEQYF.

This clone was recorded a few times. The gene calls are TRBV15 and TRBJ2-1; 9 bases fit TRBD2. The CDR3 consists of 16 residues. The ends lost 0 bases at V and 10 bases at J; junction bases unmatched: 10. Germline assignment: CDR1 LNHNV and CDR2 YYDKDF (reference sequence). CDR3 amino acids: CATSRDASGTSIEQFF. CDR3 DNA sequence: TGTGCCACCAGCAGAGATGCTAGCGGGACCTCTATCGAGCAGTTCTTC. Looking up the rest from reference TRBV15 and TRBJ2-1 gives the full variable domain: DAMVIQNPRYQVTQFGKPVTLSCSQTLNHNVMYWYQQKSSQAPKLLFHYYDKDFNNEADTPDNFQSRRPNTSFCFLDIRSPGLGDTAMYLCATSRDASGTSIEQFFGPGTRLTVL.

The gene calls are TRBV7-9 and TRBJ2-2; D unresolved. In germline, CDR1 is SEHNR, CDR2 FQNEAQ (reference sequence). This CDR3 has 14 amino acids. V lost 6 bases and J 3 bases, leaving 11 bases between the germline ends. The CDR3 region is CASSVEIYTGELFF. The DNA of the CDR3 is TGTGCCAGCAGTGTTGAGATCTACACCGGGGAGCTGTTTTTT.

The chain combines TRBV28 with TRBJ2-1, with TRBD1 as a possible D gene (6 bases). The V end lost 8 bases, the J end lost 6 bases, and 17 bases lay between the germline ends. This CDR3 has 14 amino acids. Per the germline V gene, CDR1 is MDHEN and CDR2 is SYDVKM. The CDR3 region has the DNA TGTGCCAGCGCCGAGACAGGATCCGGCAATGAGCAGTTCTTC. It specifies CASAETGSGNEQFF. Based on the CDR3 plus reference TRBV28 and TRBJ2-1, the full variable domain is DVKVTQSSRYLVKRTGEKVFLECVQDMDHENMFWYRQDPGLGLRLIYFSYDVKMKEKGDIPEGYSVSREKKERFSLILESASTNQTSMYLCASAETGSGNEQFFGPGTRLTVL.

The V gene is TRBV18, the J gene TRBJ1-2; TRBD1 might be the D (6 bases). The length of the CDR3 is 14 residues. Germline loops: CDR1 KGHSH, CDR2 LQKENI. Deletions cut 4 bases from V and 2 bases from J, with 11 bases between. DNA of the CDR3: TGTGCCAGCTCACGGGACACCGACAACTATGGCTACACCTTC. Its protein product is CASSRDTDNYGYTF.

J is TRBJ1-2 and V is TRBV28; D is unclear. The V end was cut by 3 bases, the J end by 0 bases, with 14 bases between. The germline V gene has CDR1 MDHEN and CDR2 SYDVKM. This CDR3 is 16 amino acids long. CDR3 region: CASSFDRAGANYGYTF. CDR3 in DNA: TGTGCCAGCAGTTTCGACCGTGCCGGGGCTAACTATGGCTACACCTTC.

The sample holds a few counts of this clone. The chain is built from TRBV11-2 and TRBJ2-7; weak D call: TRBD1 (5 bases). Germline V gives CDR1 SGHAT, CDR2 FQNNGV. The CDR3 length is 13 residues. Trimming pared 5 bases from V and 3 bases from J, leaving 11 bases between. CDR3 sequence reads: CASSLDTLYEQYF. The CDR3 coding sequence is TGTGCCAGCAGCCTGGACACCCTCTACGAGCAGTACTTC.